This T cell receptor beta chain was identified during a study of blood T cell repertoires in COVID-19. Looking at the study overall: Researchers got acute and convalescent COVID-19 samples from the United States, Italy and Spain.

The CDR3 totals 16 residues. J was trimmed by 5 bases and V by 2 bases; bases with no gene match: 11. Germline CDR1 SNHLY, CDR2 FYNNEI. Original processing notes: Scientists estimated how many nucleated cells there were by amplifying reference gene primers. The data were produced by immunoSEQ multiplex PCR, yet TCRdb's version contains in-frame clones alone and is incomplete. For V, J and clone size, that table is used; D and trimming come from the DNA. The table has more than 50,000 clones, about 70% seen once; the top ten hold 50%. The chain employs TRBV2 and TRBJ2-5; the match to TRBD2 covers 7 bases. This clonotype originated in a woman older than 75 with acute or convalescent COVID-19. Sequencing was performed on peripheral blood. CDR3 nucleotides: TGTGCCAGCAGTGAATTGGGGGGAGGGCCAGGGGAGACCCAGTACTTC. Protein sequence: CASSELGGGPGETQYF.